The next 19 T cell receptor beta chains were all read from a single sample in a study of molecular identifiers for immune sequencing clone quantification. TCRdb analysed the PCR reads with MiXCR anew, one entry per CDR3 protein. The sample has more than 300,000 distinct CDR3 sequences, over 20% seen once. Sequenced input: naive CD8+ T cells from blood, with Jurkat cell RNA spiked in. The subset here: FACS-sorted CD8+CD4-CCR7+CD45RA+ naive T cells. These receptors all come from a human donor in good health. Some libraries in this study had Jurkat cell RNA spiked in.

This clonotype was seen repeatedly, ten times or more. The chain recombines TRBV23-1 with TRBJ2-5; 7 positions match TRBD1. TRBV23-1 counts as an open reading frame of uncertain function. The length of the CDR3 is 16 residues. Trimming removed 4 bases from V and 1 base from J; junction bases left unmatched: 9. The CDR3 sequence: CASSLPTGDRQETQYF. Written as DNA, the CDR3 is TGCGCCAGCAGTCTCCCCACAGGGGACCGCCAAGAGACCCAGTACTTC.

As for this clonotype: This may come from a read error, since a much larger clone is one base off. This chain links TRBV12-3 or TRBV12-4 with TRBJ2-3, with a possible D match to TRBD1 (6 bases). The CDR3 runs 19 residues. The CDR3 sequence: CASSLDRSQDGIRTDTRYF. Here the CDR3 DNA reads TGTGCCAGCAGTTTAGATAGGTCGCAGGACGGGATTAGGACAGATACGCGGTATTTT.

This clonotype has ten or more counts. The V gene is TRBV6-6, the J gene TRBJ2-1; D is possibly TRBD2 (5 bases). V lost 6 bases and J 5 bases, leaving 11 bases between the germline ends. The CDR3 consists of 13 residues. Germline-derived CDR1 and CDR2 are MNHNY and SVGAGI (reference sequence). The CDR3 protein is CASRVTRNNEQFF. The DNA of the CDR3 is TGTGCCAGCAGAGTAACTAGGAACAATGAGCAGTTCTTC.

A few counts support this clonotype. The V and J genes are TRBV11-2 and TRBJ2-7; tentative D call: TRBD2 (5 bases). CDR1 and CDR2 (germline): SGHAT, FQNNGV. V lost 8 bases to trimming and J lost 7 bases, with 15 bases between them. This CDR3 has 12 residues. The CDR3 nucleotides read TGTGCCAGCGCCTGGTCTCGCGGGGAGCAGTACTTC. Residues: CASAWSRGEQYF.

This clonotype was counted many times. The V gene is TRBV4-1, the J gene TRBJ2-7; 7 bases map to TRBD2. The CDR3 extends over 16 amino acids. Germline loops: CDR1 MGHRA, CDR2 YSYEKL. V shed 1 base and J 4 bases; nucleotides not matched to a gene: 10. The CDR3 DNA follows: TGCGCCAGCAGCCAAGTTCCAGCGGGGACTACTTACGAGCAGTACTTC. Amino acid sequence: CASSQVPAGTTYEQYF.

This clonotype was found many times. The CDR3 reads CASRSGAYEQYF. The DNA of the CDR3 is TGTGCCAGTAGATCGGGCGCCTACGAGCAGTACTTC. This chain joins TRBV19 and TRBJ2-7; D is unresolved. The CDR3 length is 12 residues. The germline V and J ends were trimmed by 6 bases and 2 bases, with 8 bases remaining between them. The germline V gene has CDR1 LNHDA and CDR2 SQIVND (reference sequence).

This clonotype has ten or more counts. The chain has TRBV28 and TRBJ2-5, with 12 bases fitting TRBD2. Trimming removed 5 bases from V and 2 bases from J; junction bases left unmatched: 9. The CDR3 extends over 17 amino acids. The germline V gene encodes CDR1 MDHEN and CDR2 SYDVKM. CDR3 coding DNA: TGTGCCAGCAGTCCTGGACTAGCGGGGTTATTGCAAGAGACCCAGTACTTC. It translates to CASSPGLAGLLQETQYF. The whole variable domain, remainder taken from reference TRBV28 and TRBJ2-5, is DVKVTQSSRYLVKRTGEKVFLECVQDMDHENMFWYRQDPGLGLRLIYFSYDVKMKEKGDIPEGYSVSREKKERFSLILESASTNQTSMYLCASSPGLAGLLQETQYFGPGTRLLVL.

Concerning this clonotype itself: A much larger clonotype is one base distant, so this may be a read error. This chain's CDR3 is CASVMGQELSGANVLTF. The CDR3 nucleotides are TGTGCCAGCGTAATGGGCCAAGAACTCTCTGGGGCCAACGTCCTGACTTTC. The genes are TRBV6-2 or TRBV6-3 and TRBJ2-6; D gene uncertain. Deletions cut 8 bases from V and 0 bases from J, with 17 bases between. In germline, CDR1 is MNHEY, CDR2 SVGEGT. The CDR3 length is 17 residues.

A remark on this clonotype: The junction differs from germline at one of its ends, possibly a read error. V is TRBV9 and J is TRBJ2-5; 7 nucleotides align to TRBD2. CDR1 is SGDLS and CDR2 is YYNGEE in the germline V gene. The CDR3 sequence is 16 residues long. CDR3 sequence (DNA): TGTGCCAACAGCCAGTGGGGGGGGTCACAACAAGAGACCCAGTACTTC. It is translated as CANSQWGGSQQETQYF.

In its sample, this clonotype was seen many times. The CDR3 DNA reads as TGTGCCAGCAGTGAATTGGCTGTCAATCAGCCCCAGCATTTT. Protein: CASSELAVNQPQHF. This chain uses TRBV25-1 with TRBJ1-5; D is ambiguous. The CDR3 is 14 amino acids. The V end was cut by 1 base, the J end by 3 bases, with 7 bases between. CDR1 and CDR2 from the germline V gene are MGHDK and SYGVNS.

This clonotype was seen at least ten times. This chain joins TRBV14 and TRBJ1-1; D is ambiguous. The CDR3 runs 14 residues. CDR1 is SGHDN, CDR2 FVKESK, per germline. The V end was cut by 0 bases, the J end by 3 bases, with 8 bases between. CDR3 sequence: CASSQDAGYTEAFF. The CDR3 coding sequence is TGTGCCAGCAGCCAAGATGCGGGGTACACTGAAGCTTTCTTT.

This clonotype was counted between two and nine times. The CDR3 end shows no conserved phenylalanine or tryptophan, and so a read error is likely. This CDR3 reads CASQRGHGYTL. In DNA form, the CDR3 reads TGTGCCAGTCAACGGGGGCATGGCTACACCCTC. The chain joins TRBV28 to TRBJ1-2; possibly TRBD1 for D (6 bases). The CDR3 loop spans 11 amino acids. Looked up from germline, CDR1 is MDHEN and CDR2 is SYDVKM. Trimming stripped 9 bases from V and 6 bases from J, with 11 bases between.

V is TRBV19 and J is TRBJ2-7; TRBD2 aligns across 8 bases. V shed 3 bases, J shed 3 bases, and the junction held 7 bases outside the gene matches. The CDR3 consists of 15 residues. Germline V CDR1 and CDR2: LNHDA, SQIVND (reference sequence). The CDR3 loop is CASSITLAASYEQYF. Written as DNA, the CDR3 is TGTGCCAGTAGTATTACACTAGCGGCAAGCTACGAGCAGTACTTC.

V is TRBV15 and J is TRBJ1-1; maybe TRBD1 (5 bases). The CDR3 runs to 14 residues. The V gene's germline CDR1 is LNHNV and CDR2 YYDKDF (reference sequence). The germline V and J ends were trimmed by 5 bases and 0 bases, with 10 bases remaining between them. The CDR3 region has the DNA TGTGCCACCAGCTTGGCAGGGCTGAACACTGAAGCTTTCTTT. Its translation is CATSLAGLNTEAFF. The full variable domain, in which reference TRBV15 and TRBJ1-1 provide the parts outside the CDR3, is DAMVIQNPRYQVTQFGKPVTLSCSQTLNHNVMYWYQQKSSQAPKLLFHYYDKDFNNEADTPDNFQSRRPNTSFCFLDIRSPGLGDTAMYLCATSLAGLNTEAFFGQGTRLTVV.

This clonotype was seen at least ten times. The chain recombines TRBV4-3 with TRBJ2-7; D perhaps matches TRBD1 (5 bases). V lost 1 base and J lost 3, with 7 bases in between. The length of the CDR3 is 13 residues. The germline V gene encodes CDR1 LGHNA and CDR2 YSLEER. This chain's CDR3 is CASSQGQNYEQYF. The CDR3 DNA is TGCGCCAGCAGCCAAGGACAGAACTACGAGCAGTACTTC.

With regard to this clonotype: A single base separates this from a much larger clone, so it may be a read error. The conserved closing phenylalanine or tryptophan is absent in this CDR3, likely reflecting a read error. The chain is built from TRBV9 and TRBJ1-1, with 7 bases fitting TRBD1. This CDR3 has 15 residues. J gave up 0 bases and V 3 bases, and 5 bases lay outside the gene matches. Germline values: CDR1 SGDLS, CDR2 YYNGEE. CDR3 sequence: CASSEGGPLNTEAFL. DNA for the CDR3: TGTGCCAGCAGCGAAGGGGGCCCACTGAACACTGAAGCTTTCTTG.

The chain uses TRBV12-3 or TRBV12-4 and TRBJ2-4; 7 nucleotides agree with TRBD1. Losses at the gene ends were 5 bases for V and 8 bases for J; bases not matched to a gene: 9. The length of the CDR3 is 14 residues. CDR3 residues: CASSPGGRLDIQYF. As DNA, the CDR3 is TGTGCCAGCAGTCCAGGGGGTAGGTTGGACATTCAGTACTTC.

The chain combines TRBV4-3 with TRBJ2-7, with 7 bases fitting TRBD2. The CDR3 length is 17 residues. After removal of 0 bases from V and 2 bases from J, the junction contained 10 bases not matched to a gene. Per the germline V gene, CDR1 is LGHNA and CDR2 is YSLEER. In DNA, the CDR3 is TGCGCCAGCAGCCAAGATAGAACGAGCGGGGCAACCTACGAGCAGTACTTC. It codes for CASSQDRTSGATYEQYF.

This clonotype has ten or more counts. The V call is TRBV6-6, the J call TRBJ1-1, with D tentatively TRBD1 (6 bases). The CDR3 is made up of 12 amino acids. Germline lookup yields CDR1 MNHNY and CDR2 SVGAGI (reference sequence). V was trimmed by 8 bases and J by 6 bases, leaving 13 bases between them. Here the CDR3 DNA reads TGTGCCAGCGTTCCGGGGGCTGCTGAAGCTTTCTTT. Protein: CASVPGAAEAFF.